A single sample is the source of the 24 T cell receptor beta chains below, sequenced in a study of blood T cell repertoires in COVID-19. The protocol was immunoSEQ multiplex PCR, while the TCRdb copy is restricted to in-frame clones and leaves out a portion. The sample consists of a few hundred thousand clones, roughly nine tenths of them appearing once. The source material was peripheral blood. All receptors come from a man in his forties who had recovered from COVID-19.

The rearrangement joins TRBV23-1 to TRBJ2-1; TRBD2 matches 12 bases. TRBV23-1 is filed as an ORF, its function uncertain. After removal of 0 bases from V and 5 bases from J, the junction contained 17 bases not matched to a gene. The CDR3 is 21 amino acids. Here the CDR3 reads CASSQSRMRLAGVSSHNEQFF. CDR3 nucleotide sequence: TGCGCCAGCAGTCAATCTCGGATGAGACTAGCGGGAGTTTCGTCGCACAATGAGCAGTTCTTC.

The CDR3 is CASSSLGEEPYEQYF. The DNA of the CDR3 is TGTGCCAGCAGCTCCCTCGGGGAGGAACCTTACGAGCAGTACTTC. The genes are TRBV5-6 and TRBJ2-7; possible D gene TRBD2, 6 bases. The CDR3 sequence is 15 residues long. V lost 3 bases and J 4 bases, leaving 17 bases between the germline ends. CDR1 and CDR2 from the germline V gene are SGHDT and YYEEEE.

The chain carries TRBV5-1 and TRBJ2-5, with 8 bases that match TRBD1. CDR1 and CDR2 (germline): SGHRS, YFSETQ. The CDR3 is 13 amino acids. Germline trimming cut 3 bases from V and 6 bases from J; bases unmatched to any gene: 4. For the CDR3, the DNA is TGCGCCAGCAGCTGGGACAGGACACAGACCCAGTACTTC. It yields the protein CASSWDRTQTQYF.

The chain links TRBV7-6 to TRBJ2-7; weak D call: TRBD2 (5 bases). V lost 1 base, J lost 2 bases, and 15 bases lay in between. Germline V lookup: CDR1 SGHVS, CDR2 FNYEAQ. The CDR3 runs to 16 residues. The CDR3 DNA sequence: TGTGCCAGCAGCTTAGACGCTCGGGGTGCGGCCTACGAGCAGTACTTC. Protein product: CASSLDARGAAYEQYF.

V and J are TRBV15 and TRBJ2-5, with a possible D match to TRBD2 (5 bases). The germline V gene has CDR1 LNHNV and CDR2 YYDKDF (reference sequence). V was trimmed by 8 bases and J by 2 bases, leaving 12 bases between them. The CDR3 is made up of 13 amino acids. The CDR3 loop is CATGELGQETQYF. The CDR3 nucleotides are TGTGCCACCGGGGAGTTGGGGCAAGAGACCCAGTACTTC.

This sequence joins TRBV19 and TRBJ1-1; D is possibly TRBD1 (6 bases). The V end lost 4 bases, the J end lost 4 bases, and 13 bases lay between the germline ends. The CDR3 extends over 14 amino acids. Germline values: CDR1 LNHDA, CDR2 SQIVND (reference sequence). CDR3 nucleotides: TGTGCCAGTAGTAAGAAGACAGGTGGCACTGAAGCTTTCTTT. This codes for CASSKKTGGTEAFF.

The rearrangement uses TRBV7-3 and TRBJ2-2, with 9 bases matching TRBD2. The CDR3 runs to 16 residues. The germline gives CDR1 SGHTA, CDR2 FQGTGA. The V and J ends lost 5 bases and 4 bases, in that order; junction bases with no gene match: 8. The CDR3 reads CASSPTSGRLTGELFF. In DNA form, the CDR3 reads TGTGCCAGCAGCCCGACGAGCGGGAGGCTCACCGGGGAGCTGTTTTTT.

Ten or more counts support this clone. The genes are TRBV27 and TRBJ2-7, with D maybe TRBD1 (5 bases). CDR3 length equals 16 residues. Germline V CDR1 and CDR2: MNHEY, SMNVEV (reference sequence). Trimming pared 2 bases from V and 2 bases from J, leaving 16 bases between. The DNA for the CDR3 is TGTGCCAGCAGTTTACGTCCTAGGGGTCGCCCCTACGAGCAGTACTTC. Its protein is CASSLRPRGRPYEQYF.

CDR3 residues: CASSQAPLNYGYTF. CDR3 in DNA: TGTGCCAGCAGTCAGGCCCCTTTAAACTATGGCTACACCTTC. The V and J genes are TRBV28 and TRBJ1-2; D gene unclear. This CDR3 spans 14 amino acids. The V gene lost 5 bases and the J gene lost 2 bases, with 12 bases spanning the gap. CDR1 is MDHEN and CDR2 is SYDVKM in the germline V gene.

The chain is built from TRBV3-1 (or the pseudogene TRBV3-2) and TRBJ2-7; 11 positions match TRBD2. V was pared by 5 bases and J by 6 bases, with 9 bases of the junction left unmatched. Germline V gene sequence: CDR1 LGHDT, CDR2 YNNKEL (reference sequence). CDR3 size: 15 residues. The CDR3 is CASSVLLAGVAEQYF. The CDR3 bases are TGTGCCAGCAGCGTGCTACTAGCGGGGGTCGCCGAGCAGTACTTC.

Only a few counts were recorded for this clone. The chain joins TRBV20-1 to TRBJ2-1; D is ambiguous. The CDR3 runs to 11 residues. Trimming removed 4 bases from V and 6 bases from J, with 7 bases in between. The germline V gene has CDR1 DFQATT and CDR2 SNEGSKA (reference sequence). CDR3 DNA sequence: TGCAGTGCTAAGTCCGGCAATGAGCAGTTCTTC. Translation: CSAKSGNEQFF.

This clone was recorded a few times. The chain has TRBV16 and TRBJ1-4; D is possibly TRBD1 (6 bases). Germline lookup yields CDR1 KGHSY and CDR2 FQNENV. Trimming pared 8 bases from V and 8 bases from J, leaving 15 bases between. The CDR3 has 13 residues. Here the CDR3 DNA reads TGTGCCAGCGGGGACACATGGAGAGAAAAACTGTTTTTT. It codes for CASGDTWREKLFF.

The sample holds one count of this clone. The V call is TRBV5-1, the J call TRBJ1-1; tentatively, D is TRBD1 (5 bases). Trimming pared 2 bases from V and 2 bases from J, leaving 10 bases between. This CDR3 spans 14 amino acids. Per the germline V gene, CDR1 is SGHRS and CDR2 is YFSETQ. The CDR3 region is CASSLTGPNTEAFF. DNA of the CDR3: TGCGCCAGCAGCTTAACAGGTCCTAACACTGAAGCTTTCTTT.

The V and J genes are TRBV7-2 and TRBJ2-5, with a possible D match to TRBD2 (5 bases). The CDR3 covers 14 residues. Germline V gene data show CDR1 as SGHTA and CDR2 as FQGNSA. The ends were cut back, 8 bases at V and 6 bases at J, with 19 bases in the middle. In DNA, the CDR3 is TGTGCCAGCTCCCCCCGGACTTTACGGCAGACCCAGTACTTC. It is translated as CASSPRTLRQTQYF.

The rearrangement links TRBV6-5 to TRBJ2-5; TRBD1 is a possible D gene (6 bases). This CDR3 spans 15 amino acids. Deletions cut 7 bases from V and 1 base from J, with 16 bases between. Germline V gene sequence: CDR1 MNHEY, CDR2 SVGAGI. Here the CDR3 DNA reads TGTGCCAGCATCCCCAGAGGGGGTCCCCAAGAGACCCAGTACTTC. Protein sequence: CASIPRGGPQETQYF.

The chain uses TRBV5-5 and TRBJ2-6; TRBD2 matches 7 bases. V dropped 0 bases and J dropped 4; count of bases not matched to a gene: 10. The CDR3 sequence is 18 residues long. The germline V gene has CDR1 SGHKS and CDR2 YYEKEE (reference sequence). Written as DNA, the CDR3 is TGTGCCAGCAGCTTGGCCCTACTGGGGGGGACCGGGGCCAACGTCCTGACTTTC. Translated: CASSLALLGGTGANVLTF.

The chain joins TRBV4-2 to TRBJ2-7; 7 bases fit TRBD1. V was pared by 3 bases and J by 3 bases, with 8 bases of the junction left unmatched. The CDR3 runs to 15 residues. From germline, CDR1 is LGHNA and CDR2 YNFKEQ. The DNA for the CDR3 is TGTGCCAGCAGCCAGCTGACAGGGCCAAACTACGAGCAGTACTTC. It specifies CASSQLTGPNYEQYF.

This clone was found once. This chain uses TRBV27 with TRBJ2-7; 10 positions agree with TRBD1. There are 15 residues in the CDR3. V shed 5 bases, J shed 3 bases, and the junction held 7 bases outside the gene matches. Germline V CDR1 and CDR2: MNHEY, SMNVEV (reference sequence). This CDR3 is CASSQGTGEVYEQYF. CDR3 coding DNA: TGTGCCAGCAGTCAAGGGACAGGGGAAGTCTACGAGCAGTACTTC.

The V and J genes are TRBV7-2 and TRBJ2-4; D may be TRBD2 (5 bases). The length of the CDR3 is 15 residues. Trimming cost V 5 bases and J 1 base, with 12 bases left between them. Germline CDR1 and CDR2: SGHTA and FQGNSA. CDR3 region: CASSGIPGAKNIQYF. CDR3 nucleotide sequence: TGTGCCAGCAGCGGGATACCGGGGGCCAAAAACATTCAGTACTTC.

This clone was counted once. The chain has TRBV21-1 and TRBJ2-3; the DNA was not compared with TRBD1, the D call given in the table. TRBV21-1 is noted as a pseudogene. The CDR3 consists of 15 residues. The CDR3 loop reads CASTPRGRGPDTQYF. CDR3 sequence (DNA): TGTGCCAGCACCCCCAGGGGCAGGGGTCCAGATACGCAGTATTTT.

The chain is built from TRBV7-9 and TRBJ1-2, with D maybe TRBD1 (5 bases). Germline V gives CDR1 SEHNR, CDR2 FQNEAQ (reference sequence). Between the trimmed V and J ends, which lost 1 base and 7 bases, there was a span of 10 bases. CDR3 length equals 13 residues. Here the CDR3 DNA reads TGTGCCAGCAGCTTAGAGGGTACAGGTGGCTACACCTTC. It codes for CASSLEGTGGYTF.

V gene TRBV5-1 combines with J gene TRBJ2-1, with TRBD1 matching 7 bases. J lost 6 bases, V lost 4 bases, and 13 bases had no gene match. CDR1 SGHRS and CDR2 YFSETQ come from the germline V gene. The CDR3 is made up of 16 amino acids. The CDR3 bases are TGCGCCAGCAGCCCGGACCTCAGGGGGATCGGCAATGAGCAGTTCTTC. Its protein is CASSPDLRGIGNEQFF.

The rearrangement joins TRBV7-2 to TRBJ2-3; TRBD2 agrees at 8 bases. Trimming took 2 bases from V and 0 from J; bases not matched to a gene: 10. The CDR3 is made up of 18 amino acids. Germline lookup yields CDR1 SGHTA and CDR2 FQGNSA. CDR3 coding DNA: TGTGCCAGCAGCTTAATGGCGGGGGGTTTTACTAGCACAGATACGCAGTATTTT. It yields the protein CASSLMAGGFTSTDTQYF. The full variable domain, in which reference TRBV7-2 and TRBJ2-3 provide the parts outside the CDR3, is GAGVSQSPSNKVTEKGKDVELRCDPISGHTALYWYRQSLGQGLEFLIYFQGNSAPDKSGLPSDRFSAERTGGSVSTLTIQRTQQEDSAVYLCASSLMAGGFTSTDTQYFGPGTRLTVL.

This clone was seen only once. The chain joins TRBV7-2 to TRBJ2-3; D unresolved. The germline V and J ends were trimmed by 4 bases and 6 bases, with 14 bases remaining between them. The CDR3 contains 14 residues. Per the germline V gene, CDR1 is SGHTA and CDR2 is FQGNSA. DNA for the CDR3: TGTGCCAGCAGCTCGCGACTTCTCTTGGATACGCAGTATTTT. This sequence encodes CASSSRLLLDTQYF.